This is a list of T cell receptor beta chains from one sample in a study of T-cell memory formation after mild COVID-19. TCRdb independently ran MiXCR on the 5' RACE reads; one entry per CDR3 protein. The sample includes roughly 450,000 distinct CDR3 sequences, around a sixth of them seen just once. The sequencing input was PBMCs or a T cell subset sorted from them (not recorded which). The receptors were sampled from an adult woman who had mild COVID-19 (a few samples of this study predate the infection). Cell type and time point are not known. CDR3s include the opening cysteine and the closing phenylalanine or tryptophan. D genes are given only for firm matches. Size is stated for part of the rows, as once, few or many counts, or as a class when the clone is expanded.

size | J | D | V | length | DNA | CDR3
few | TRBJ2-1 | TRBD2 | TRBV12-3/TRBV12-4 | 16 | TGTGCCAGCAGTTTGTGGAGCGGGGGCCTCGACAATGAGCAGTTCTTC | CASSLWSGGLDNEQFF
. | TRBJ1-1 | . | TRBV5-1 | 15 | TGCGCCAGCAGCGCCGAGACAGTAACGAACACTGAAGCTTTCTTT | CASSAETVTNTEAFF
. | TRBJ2-7 | TRBD2 | TRBV5-1 | 14 | TGCGCCAGCAGAGGAGTAGCGGGAGACTACGAGCAGTACTTC | CASRGVAGDYEQYF
. | TRBJ1-1 | . | TRBV5-1 | 14 | TGCGCCAGCAGCGACCGGGACAAGAACACTGAAGCTTTCTTT | CASSDRDKNTEAFF
few | TRBJ1-2 | . | TRBV19 | 15 | TGTGCCACCCGGGATCCAGGGATCATCAACTATGGCTACACCTTC | CATRDPGIINYGYTF
. | TRBJ1-1 | . | TRBV25-1 | 15 | TGTGCCAGCAGTGACCGCCTAGACCTGGACACTGAAGCTTTCTTT | CASSDRLDLDTEAFF
. | TRBJ1-6 | . | TRBV5-1 | 13 | TGCGCCAGCAGCCTGTACGAGAATTCACCCCTCCACTTT | CASSLYENSPLHF
few | TRBJ2-2 | TRBD2 | TRBV11-2 | 16 | TGTGCCAGCAGCTCTTCGGGGGGTTCGAACACCGGGGAGCTGTTTTTT | CASSSSGGSNTGELFF
few | TRBJ2-7 | TRBD2 | TRBV4-3 | 17 | TGCGCCAGCAGCCAAGCCCTCGGGGGCGGGAGGGGGTACGAGCAGTACTTC | CASSQALGGGRGYEQYF
. | TRBJ1-4 | TRBD1 | TRBV5-1 | 15 | TGCGCCAGCAGAGACACAGGGGAGGTTGTTGAAAAACTGTTTTTT | CASRDTGEVVEKLFF
. | TRBJ1-1 | TRBD1 | TRBV5-5 | 14 | TGTGCCAGCAGCTTTTCCGGACAGGACGCCCCAGCTTTCTTT | CASSFSGQDAPAFF
. | TRBJ2-1 | . | TRBV5-1 | 15 | TGCGCCAGCAGCTTGGAGGGGGGGCCTTCAAATGAGCAGTTCTTC | CASSLEGGPSNEQFF
. | TRBJ2-3 | TRBD2 | TRBV5-1 | 18 | TGCGCCAGAAGCCCCTCGGGACTAGCGGGGACTCACACAGATACGCAGTATTTT | CARSPSGLAGTHTDTQYF
. | TRBJ2-5 | TRBD2 | TRBV10-3 | 15 | TGTGCCATCAGTGACCCTAGCGGGAGGGGGGAGACCCAGTACTTC | CAISDPSGRGETQYF
many | TRBJ1-1 | . | TRBV20-1 | 14 | TGCAGTGCCGGAGTGACAGCTTTGAACACTGAAGCTTTCTTT | CSAGVTALNTEAFF
. | TRBJ2-7 | TRBD2 | TRBV12-3/TRBV12-4 | 15 | TGTGCCAGCAGCCCTACTAGCGGGATTGGCTACGAGCAGTACTTC | CASSPTSGIGYEQYF
few | TRBJ2-1 | TRBD2 | TRBV4-2 | 16 | TGTGCCAGCAGCCAAGTTTACGGGACTAGCCAAAATGAGCAGTTCTTC | CASSQVYGTSQNEQFF
few | TRBJ2-2 | . | TRBV10-3 | 17 | TGTGCCATCAGTGAGCCCGGGCAGGGGATGAACACCGGGGAGCTGTTTTTT | CAISEPGQGMNTGELFF
few | TRBJ1-1 | . | TRBV29-1 | 13 | TGCAGCGCTGTGCCAGGACCAAACACTGAAGCTTTCTTT | CSAVPGPNTEAFF
. | TRBJ2-2 | . | TRBV5-8 | 15 | TGTGCCAGCAGCTTGGCGGCAGGGGATACCGGGGAGCTGTTTTTT | CASSLAAGDTGELFF
. | TRBJ1-1 | . | TRBV4-2 | 17 | TGTGCCAGCAGCCAAGTAGGGAGACGGATACAGAACACTGAAGCTTTCTTT | CASSQVGRRIQNTEAFF
. | TRBJ1-1 | TRBD1 | TRBV7-9 | 14 | TGTGCCAGCAATGAACAGGGGTTTCGGACTGAAGCTTTCTTT | CASNEQGFRTEAFF
many | TRBJ1-6 | . | TRBV7-9 | 19 | TGTGCCAGCAGCGCCAATCCCGGGACTTCGGGGTCCTATAATTCACCCCTCCACTTT | CASSANPGTSGSYNSPLHF
once | TRBJ2-3 | . | TRBV20-1 | 11 | TGCAGTGCCACTCCGACGAATACGCAGTATTTT | CSATPTNTQYF
few | TRBJ2-2 | . | TRBV6-5 | 16 | TGTGCCAGCAGTTACTCGAACAGGCAGAACACCGGGGAGCTGTTTTTT | CASSYSNRQNTGELFF
. | TRBJ1-2 | . | TRBV29-1 | 13 | TGCAGCGTTTTGGAGGGCACCGGGGATGGCTACACCTTC | CSVLEGTGDGYTF
few | TRBJ2-1 | . | TRBV3-1 | 16 | TGTGCCAGCAGCCAAGGGGACTCTGGCCCCTACAATGAGCAGTTCTTC | CASSQGDSGPYNEQFF
few | TRBJ2-7 | . | TRBV12-3/TRBV12-4 | 13 | TGTGCCAGCAGTTTACGGGACGCCTACGAGCAGTACTTC | CASSLRDAYEQYF
. | TRBJ1-2 | . | TRBV14 | 13 | TGTGCCAGCAGCCCTCAGGGTGGAAGGGGCTACACCTTC | CASSPQGGRGYTF
few | TRBJ2-2 | TRBD2 | TRBV12-3/TRBV12-4 | 14 | TGTGCCAGCAGTAGGGACTATAACACCGGGGAGCTGTTTTTT | CASSRDYNTGELFF
. | TRBJ2-5 | TRBD1 | TRBV7-2 | 12 | TGTGCCAGCAGTCGACAGGGCGTAACCCAGTACTTC | CASSRQGVTQYF
few | TRBJ2-5 | TRBD2 | TRBV4-2 | 16 | TGTGCCAGCAGCCAGACCGGGACTAGTTCGCGAGAGACCCAGTACTTC | CASSQTGTSSRETQYF
few | TRBJ2-3 | . | TRBV5-5 | 13 | TGTGCCAGCAGCTTGATCGCCACAGATACGCAGTATTTT | CASSLIATDTQYF
. | TRBJ1-1 | . | TRBV15 | 14 | TGTGCCACCAGCAGAGATTCGCGAGGCTCTGAAGCTTTCTTT | CATSRDSRGSEAFF
. | TRBJ2-3 | . | TRBV27 | 14 | TGTGCCAGCAGTTCAACACCGACAGGCGATACGCAGTATTTT | CASSSTPTGDTQYF